Following are 3 T cell receptor beta chains from one sample sequenced in a study of T cell responses to AZD1222 COVID-19 vaccine. Assay used: immunoSEQ multiplex PCR; TCRdb lists only in-frame clones, some missing. The table shows about 130,000 clones, with about four fifths occurring only once. Material: peripheral blood, obtained on day 0 of AZD1222 vaccination. These receptors came from an adult in good health.

The chain recombines TRBV7-3 with TRBJ1-1; a possible D gene is TRBD1 (5 bases). Germline values: CDR1 SGHTA, CDR2 FQGTGA. The CDR3 consists of 15 residues. V dropped 5 bases and J dropped 5 bases, with 18 bases sitting between them. CDR3 coding DNA: TGTGCCAGCAGCCTAATCGGGGGTGCGGGGACTGAAGCTTTCTTT. It encodes CASSLIGGAGTEAFF.

This chain connects TRBV19 to TRBJ2-7; TRBD1 might be the D (8 bases). V lost 5 bases, J lost 3 bases, and 26 bases lay in between. The CDR3 is 18 amino acids. Looked up from germline, CDR1 is LNHDA and CDR2 is SQIVND (reference sequence). In DNA, the CDR3 is TGTGCCAGTAGTTCCTACCCCGGACAGGGAGGGAATCACTACGAGCAGTACTTC. Translated, it gives CASSSYPGQGGNHYEQYF.

The chain joins TRBV2 to TRBJ2-3; no reliable D call. This CDR3 comprises 11 residues. Trimming cost V 7 bases and J 5 bases, with 7 bases left between them. Germline V gene lookup returns CDR1 SNHLY and CDR2 FYNNEI. The CDR3 sequence is CASMRLDTQYF. The CDR3 nucleotides are TGTGCCAGCATGAGATTAGATACGCAGTATTTT.